This T cell receptor (beta chain) derives from a study of cytotoxic CD8 clonotypes in ibrutinib-treated CLL. TCRdb's copy holds only in-frame clones and misses some; the assay was immunoSEQ multiplex PCR. The data show tens of thousands of clones, roughly two thirds seen once. General observations from the study: Public clonotypes showed up rarely, and on treatment they shrank or held steady.

This CDR3 has 16 residues. V gave up 1 base and J gave up 2 bases, with 9 bases separating them. Germline CDR1 reads SGHAT; CDR2 reads FQNNGV. With respect to this clone: Its target is unknown.

V is TRBV11-2 and J is TRBJ1-6, with unresolved D. The sequencing here drew on PBMCs, taken after 12 months of ibrutinib treatment. The TCR originated in a human donor with chronic lymphocytic leukemia. CDR3 protein: CASSLGQVTYNSPLHF. CDR3 in DNA: TGTGCCAGCAGCTTAGGACAAGTCACCTATAATTCACCCCTCCACTTT.